The rows below give T cell receptor beta chains drawn from one sample of a study of early T cells in non-severe SARS-CoV-2 infection. TCRdb re-analysed the 5' RACE reads in MiXCR, keeping a single row per CDR3 protein. This sample has fewer than 100,000 distinct CDR3 sequences, with approximately 12% found just once. Sequencing was carried out using whole blood. These receptors were taken from an adult who was a healthcare worker with PCR-confirmed SARS-CoV-2 infection or an uninfected control (not recorded which). Each CDR3 is given with its conserved first and last residue. A D gene is named only where the DNA matches it firmly. Size is stated for part of the rows, as once, few or many counts, or as a class when the clone is expanded.

j_call | clone_size | d_call | v_call | cdr3_nt | cdr3_aa
TRBJ1-2 | few | NA | TRBV6-5 | TGTGCCAGCAGTTACGATGGGGCAAGGAACGGCTACACCTTC | CASSYDGARNGYTF
TRBJ2-1 | few | NA | TRBV12-3/TRBV12-4 | TGTGCCAGCAGTTACCGGGCAGGGGTCACCTACAATGAGCAGTTCTTC | CASSYRAGVTYNEQFF
TRBJ2-1 | NA | NA | TRBV20-1 | TGCAGTGTAATCAGGGGCAACTACAATGAGCAGTTCTTC | CSVIRGNYNEQFF
TRBJ2-1 | few | NA | TRBV7-9 | TGTGCCAGCAGCTTAGGAGGATATGAGCAGTTCTTC | CASSLGGYEQFF
TRBJ1-1 | NA | TRBD1 | TRBV29-1 | TGCAGCGTTGATGGGACAGCGAACACTGAAGCTTTCTTT | CSVDGTANTEAFF
TRBJ2-7 | few | NA | TRBV3-1 | TGTGCCAGCAGCCGGAGGGCCGGGTACGAGCAGTACTTC | CASSRRAGYEQYF
TRBJ2-1 | NA | NA | TRBV7-6 | TGTGCCAGCACCCAGGTCCTGGCAGGGGCCTACAATGAGCAGTTCTTC | CASTQVLAGAYNEQFF
TRBJ1-3 | NA | NA | TRBV29-1 | TGCAGCGTTGTGCCAGGGAAGGACACCATATATTTT | CSVVPGKDTIYF
TRBJ2-7 | many | TRBD1 | TRBV12-3/TRBV12-4 | TGTGCCAGCACCAAATCCGGGACAGGGGCCTACGAGCAGTACTTC | CASTKSGTGAYEQYF
TRBJ1-3 | NA | NA | TRBV15 | TGTGCCACCAGCAGAGACGGTGACGGGTCTGGGACCATATATTTT | CATSRDGDGSGTIYF
TRBJ2-7 | NA | NA | TRBV7-8 | TGTGCCAGCAGCCTTTATGGTAGCTACGAGCAGTACTTC | CASSLYGSYEQYF
TRBJ2-5 | many | TRBD2 | TRBV11-2 | TGTGCCAGCAGCTTAGGGCGGGGGAAGTACCAAGAGACCCAGTACTTC | CASSLGRGKYQETQYF
TRBJ2-1 | many | TRBD1 | TRBV28 | TGTGCCAGCAGGCAGGGGGCGGCTAGCTCCCGCAATGAGCAGTTCTTC | CASRQGAASSRNEQFF
TRBJ2-1 | few | TRBD2 | TRBV12-3/TRBV12-4 | TGTGCCAGCAGGGATCCAGCGGGAGGTAGTAGGAATGAGCAGTTCTTC | CASRDPAGGSRNEQFF
TRBJ2-4 | many | TRBD2 | TRBV30 | TGTGCCTGGAGTCTGGGGGGGACCCCATCTCTCAAAAACATTCAGTACTTC | CAWSLGGTPSLKNIQYF
TRBJ1-2 | many | TRBD1 | TRBV28 | TGTGCCAGCAAACTTACAGGACAGGGGACCTATGGCTACACCTTC | CASKLTGQGTYGYTF
TRBJ2-1 | many | NA | TRBV6-5 | TGTGCCAGCAGTTACTCGTTGCCGGGGAGGACTGAGCAGTTCTTC | CASSYSLPGRTEQFF
TRBJ1-5 | NA | NA | TRBV7-8 | TGTGCCAGCAGCTCCGTTGGGGGGGGCAATCAGCCCCAGCATTTT | CASSSVGGGNQPQHF
TRBJ2-7 | medium-sized | TRBD2 | TRBV29-1 | TGCAGCGTTACCGGGACTAGCGGGTGGTACGAGCAGTACTTC | CSVTGTSGWYEQYF
TRBJ2-7 | few | TRBD1 | TRBV6-2/TRBV6-3 | TGTGCCAGCAGTGCTACCCCGGACAGGAGCTACGAGCAGTACTTC | CASSATPDRSYEQYF
TRBJ1-4 | few | TRBD1 | TRBV18 | TGTGCCAGCTCACCACCTCAGGGGGATGAAAAACTGTTTTTT | CASSPPQGDEKLFF
TRBJ2-7 | NA | TRBD1 | TRBV7-9 | TGTGCCAGCATCCCGGGGGACAGGTCGGTCTACGAGCAGTACTTC | CASIPGDRSVYEQYF
TRBJ1-5 | NA | TRBD1 | TRBV28 | TGTGCCAGCAGTCCTCAGGGGGCAAGCCAGCCCCAGCATTTT | CASSPQGASQPQHF